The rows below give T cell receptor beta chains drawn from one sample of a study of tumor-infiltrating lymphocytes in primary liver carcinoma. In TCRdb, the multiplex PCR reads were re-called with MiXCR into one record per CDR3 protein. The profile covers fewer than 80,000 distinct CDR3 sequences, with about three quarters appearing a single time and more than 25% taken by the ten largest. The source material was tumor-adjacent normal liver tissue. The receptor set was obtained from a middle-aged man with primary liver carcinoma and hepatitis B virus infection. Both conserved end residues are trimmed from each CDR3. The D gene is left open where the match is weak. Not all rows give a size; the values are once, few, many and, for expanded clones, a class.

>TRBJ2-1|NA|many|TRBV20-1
SVRQFVSYNEQF
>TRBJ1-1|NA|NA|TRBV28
ARSLRQIMNTEAF
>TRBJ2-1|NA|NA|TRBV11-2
ASSSDASYEQF
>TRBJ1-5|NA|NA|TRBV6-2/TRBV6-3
AGSWSTDSNQPQH
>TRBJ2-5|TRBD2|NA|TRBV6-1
ASAIAGDSRSQY
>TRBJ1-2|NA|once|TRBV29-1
RVVEGIDYGYT
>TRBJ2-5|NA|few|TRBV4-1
ASSQVWTAQETQY
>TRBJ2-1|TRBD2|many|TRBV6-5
ARAPGLGKEQF
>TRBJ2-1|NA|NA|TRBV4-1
ASSQTFGKKF
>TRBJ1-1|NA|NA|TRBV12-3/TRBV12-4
ASSPQQGSTEAF
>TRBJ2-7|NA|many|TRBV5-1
ASSLNYEQY
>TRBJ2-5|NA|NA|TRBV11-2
ATSPRGDTQETQY
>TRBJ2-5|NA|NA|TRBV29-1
GSSGGPGETQY
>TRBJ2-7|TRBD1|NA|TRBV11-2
ASSFDRVYEHY
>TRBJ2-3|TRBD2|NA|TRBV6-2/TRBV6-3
TSSPGTSSTDTQY
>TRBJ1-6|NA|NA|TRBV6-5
ATSYSLSPGNNSPLH
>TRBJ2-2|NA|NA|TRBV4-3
TSRDDIGELF
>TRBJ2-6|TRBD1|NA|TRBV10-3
AIKADRGRSFGANVLT
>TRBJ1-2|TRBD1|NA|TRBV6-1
ASSEAGRGRNYGYT
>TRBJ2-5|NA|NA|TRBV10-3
SISDYGETQY
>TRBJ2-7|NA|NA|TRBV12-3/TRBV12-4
ASSLGSRFYEQY
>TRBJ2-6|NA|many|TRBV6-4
ASSQEITANVLT
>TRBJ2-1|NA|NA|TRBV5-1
ASTHGLVGIYDEQF
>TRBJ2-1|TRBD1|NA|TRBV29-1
SVGDPGQELNGQF
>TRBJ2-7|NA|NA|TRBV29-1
SALASRSYGQH
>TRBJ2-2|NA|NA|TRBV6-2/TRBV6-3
ASSYFLSELF
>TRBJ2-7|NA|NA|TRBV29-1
SVGHRNYEQY